Listed below are T cell receptor beta chains from one sample, sequenced in a study of blood T cells in healthy people across ages. TCRdb called the 5' RACE reads again in MiXCR, with one record for every CDR3 protein. Found here are about 730,000 distinct CDR3 sequences, approximately 39% of them singletons; the top ten hold under 25%. The sequencing sample was made of blood. These receptors were obtained from a woman aged 55-69 years in good health. Both conserved end residues are part of each CDR3. A D gene is named only where the DNA matches it firmly. Clone size, where shown, is once, few, many, or a class for clones that have expanded.

V gene: TRBV10-2; clone size: NA; D gene: TRBD2; J gene: TRBJ2-5; CDR3 protein: CASSPSGTVQETQYF; CDR3 DNA: TGCGCCAGCAGTCCTAGCGGGACTGTCCAAGAGACCCAGTACTTC
V gene: TRBV3-1; clone size: NA; D gene: NA; J gene: TRBJ1-4; CDR3 protein: CASSQGIWEKLFF; CDR3 DNA: TGTGCCAGCAGCCAAGGGATTTGGGAAAAACTGTTTTTT
V gene: TRBV4-1; clone size: NA; D gene: TRBD1; J gene: TRBJ2-1; CDR3 protein: CASSRSPAGQGNDEQFF; CDR3 DNA: TGCGCCAGCAGCCGATCGCCGGCGGGACAGGGGAACGATGAGCAGTTCTTC
V gene: TRBV29-1; clone size: few; D gene: NA; J gene: TRBJ1-1; CDR3 protein: CSVVGLTEAFF; CDR3 DNA: TGCAGCGTTGTAGGGCTCACTGAAGCTTTCTTT
V gene: TRBV28; clone size: NA; D gene: NA; J gene: TRBJ1-2; CDR3 protein: CASSDTPNYGYTF; CDR3 DNA: TGTGCCAGCAGCGACACCCCTAACTATGGCTACACCTTC
V gene: TRBV30; clone size: NA; D gene: NA; J gene: TRBJ1-5; CDR3 protein: CAWNQQDSNQPQHF; CDR3 DNA: TGTGCCTGGAATCAGCAGGATAGCAATCAGCCCCAGCATTTT
V gene: TRBV5-1; clone size: many; D gene: NA; J gene: TRBJ2-5; CDR3 protein: CASSSLAVRETQYF; CDR3 DNA: TGCGCCAGCAGCTCACTAGCCGTGCGAGAGACCCAGTACTTC
V gene: TRBV2; clone size: NA; D gene: TRBD2; J gene: TRBJ2-5; CDR3 protein: CASSELAGGKGETQYF; CDR3 DNA: TGTGCCAGCAGTGAGTTGGCGGGGGGTAAGGGAGAGACCCAGTACTTC
V gene: TRBV3-1; clone size: NA; D gene: NA; J gene: TRBJ2-5; CDR3 protein: CASSQIAVKTQYF; CDR3 DNA: TGTGCCAGCAGCCAAATAGCCGTGAAGACCCAGTACTTC
V gene: TRBV20-1; clone size: NA; D gene: NA; J gene: TRBJ2-3; CDR3 protein: CSASRLSSTDTQYF; CDR3 DNA: TGCAGTGCTTCGAGACTCTCTAGCACAGATACGCAGTATTTT
V gene: TRBV2; clone size: few; D gene: TRBD1; J gene: TRBJ2-3; CDR3 protein: CASTLGVGGYTDTQYF; CDR3 DNA: TGTGCCAGCACCTTAGGGGTAGGGGGCTACACAGATACGCAGTATTTT
V gene: TRBV27; clone size: NA; D gene: TRBD1; J gene: TRBJ2-7; CDR3 protein: CASSDRTGFYEQYF; CDR3 DNA: TGTGCCAGCAGTGACAGGACAGGATTCTACGAGCAGTACTTC
V gene: TRBV6-5; clone size: NA; D gene: NA; J gene: TRBJ1-2; CDR3 protein: CASSTRDVGSCGYTF; CDR3 DNA: TGTGCCAGCAGTACTCGGGACGTGGGCTCCTGTGGCTACACCTTC
V gene: TRBV2; clone size: NA; D gene: TRBD1; J gene: TRBJ2-5; CDR3 protein: CASSETGGPETQYF; CDR3 DNA: TGTGCCAGCAGTGAAACAGGGGGCCCGGAGACCCAGTACTTC
V gene: TRBV18; clone size: NA; D gene: TRBD2; J gene: TRBJ2-3; CDR3 protein: CASSPLNSGGTDTQYF; CDR3 DNA: TGTGCCAGCTCACCCTTGAATAGCGGGGGCACAGATACGCAGTATTTT
V gene: TRBV12-3/TRBV12-4; clone size: NA; D gene: NA; J gene: TRBJ2-1; CDR3 protein: CAGKRLALFF; CDR3 DNA: TGTGCCGGCAAACGGCTAGCGTTGTTCTTC
V gene: TRBV12-3/TRBV12-4; clone size: many; D gene: NA; J gene: TRBJ2-7; CDR3 protein: CASSFSGYEQYF; CDR3 DNA: TGTGCCAGCAGTTTTTCCGGGTACGAGCAGTACTTC